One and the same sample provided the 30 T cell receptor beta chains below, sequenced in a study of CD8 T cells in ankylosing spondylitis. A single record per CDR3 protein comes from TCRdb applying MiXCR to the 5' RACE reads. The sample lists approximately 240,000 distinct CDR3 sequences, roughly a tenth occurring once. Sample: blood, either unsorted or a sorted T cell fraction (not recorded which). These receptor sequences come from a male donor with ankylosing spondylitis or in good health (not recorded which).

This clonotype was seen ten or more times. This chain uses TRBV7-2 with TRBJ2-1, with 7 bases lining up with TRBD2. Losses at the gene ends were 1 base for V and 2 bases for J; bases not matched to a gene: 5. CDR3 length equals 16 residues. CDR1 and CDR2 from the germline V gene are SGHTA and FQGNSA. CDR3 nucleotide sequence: TGTGCCAGCAGCTTAGGGGGGGGATACACCTACAATGAGCAGTTCTTC. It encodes CASSLGGGYTYNEQFF.

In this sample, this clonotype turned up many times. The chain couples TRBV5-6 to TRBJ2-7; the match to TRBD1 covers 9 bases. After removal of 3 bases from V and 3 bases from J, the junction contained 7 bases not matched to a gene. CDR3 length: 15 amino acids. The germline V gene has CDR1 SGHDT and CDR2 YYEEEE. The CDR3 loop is CASSWTGVGFYEQYF. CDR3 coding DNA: TGTGCCAGCAGCTGGACAGGGGTGGGTTTCTACGAGCAGTACTTC.

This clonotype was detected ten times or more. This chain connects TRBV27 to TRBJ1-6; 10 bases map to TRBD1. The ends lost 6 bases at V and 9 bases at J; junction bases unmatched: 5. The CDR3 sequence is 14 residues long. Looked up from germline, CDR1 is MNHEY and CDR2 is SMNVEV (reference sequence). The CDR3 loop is CASRATGGSSPLHF. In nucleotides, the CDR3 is TGTGCCAGCAGGGCGACAGGGGGCTCTTCACCCCTCCACTTT.

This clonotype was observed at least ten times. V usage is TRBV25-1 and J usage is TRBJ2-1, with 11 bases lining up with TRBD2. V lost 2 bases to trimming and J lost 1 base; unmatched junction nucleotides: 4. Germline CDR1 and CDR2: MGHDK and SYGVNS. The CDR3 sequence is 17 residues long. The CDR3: CASSETRTSGSYNEQFF. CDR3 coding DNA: TGTGCCAGCAGTGAAACAAGGACTAGCGGGTCCTACAATGAGCAGTTCTTC.

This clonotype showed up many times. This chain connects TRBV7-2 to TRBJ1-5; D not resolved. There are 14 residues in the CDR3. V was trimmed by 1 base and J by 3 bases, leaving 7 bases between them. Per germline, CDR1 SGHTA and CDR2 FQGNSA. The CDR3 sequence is CASSLDSPNQPQHF. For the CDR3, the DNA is TGTGCCAGCAGCTTAGACTCTCCCAATCAGCCCCAGCATTTT.

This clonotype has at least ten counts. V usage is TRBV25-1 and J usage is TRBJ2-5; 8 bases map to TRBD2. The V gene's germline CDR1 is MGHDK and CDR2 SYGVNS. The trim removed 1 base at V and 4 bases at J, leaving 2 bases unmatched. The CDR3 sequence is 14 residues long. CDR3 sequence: CASSESGLAETQYF. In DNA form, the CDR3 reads TGTGCCAGCAGTGAATCAGGACTAGCAGAGACCCAGTACTTC.

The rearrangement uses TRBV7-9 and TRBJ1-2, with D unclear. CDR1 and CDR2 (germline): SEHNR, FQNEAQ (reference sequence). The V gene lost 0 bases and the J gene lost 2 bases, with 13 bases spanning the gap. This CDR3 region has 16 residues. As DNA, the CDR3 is TGTGCCAGCAGCTTAGCGCGATCTACAAGGAACTATGGCTACACCTTC. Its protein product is CASSLARSTRNYGYTF.

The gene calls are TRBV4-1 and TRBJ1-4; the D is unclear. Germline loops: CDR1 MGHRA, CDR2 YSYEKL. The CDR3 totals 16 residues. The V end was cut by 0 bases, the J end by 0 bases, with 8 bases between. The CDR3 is CASSQDNLPTNEKLFF. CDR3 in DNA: TGCGCCAGCAGCCAAGATAACCTTCCAACTAATGAAAAACTGTTTTTT.

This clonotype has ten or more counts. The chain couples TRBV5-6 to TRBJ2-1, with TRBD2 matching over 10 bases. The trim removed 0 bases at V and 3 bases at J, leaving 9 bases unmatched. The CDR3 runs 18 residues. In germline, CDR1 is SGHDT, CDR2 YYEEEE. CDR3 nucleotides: TGTGCCAGCAGCTTGGGCGTCGCAGCGGGAGGGCTCTACAATGAGCAGTTCTTC. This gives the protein CASSLGVAAGGLYNEQFF.

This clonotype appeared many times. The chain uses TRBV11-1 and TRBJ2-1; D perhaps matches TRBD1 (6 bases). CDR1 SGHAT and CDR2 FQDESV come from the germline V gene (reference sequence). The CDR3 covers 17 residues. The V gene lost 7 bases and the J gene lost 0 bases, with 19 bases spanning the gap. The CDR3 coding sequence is TGTGCCAGCATCACAAACCCCGGGACACCCTCCTACAATGAGCAGTTCTTC. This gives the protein CASITNPGTPSYNEQFF.

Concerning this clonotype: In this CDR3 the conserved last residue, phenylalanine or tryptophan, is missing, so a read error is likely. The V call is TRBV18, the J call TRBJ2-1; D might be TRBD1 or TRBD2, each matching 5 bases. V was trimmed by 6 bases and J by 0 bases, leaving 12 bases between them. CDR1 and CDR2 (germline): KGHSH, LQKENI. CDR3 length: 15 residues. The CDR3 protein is CASSPGASSYNEQFL. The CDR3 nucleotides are TGTGCCAGCTCGCCCGGGGCTAGCTCCTACAATGAGCAGTTCCTC.

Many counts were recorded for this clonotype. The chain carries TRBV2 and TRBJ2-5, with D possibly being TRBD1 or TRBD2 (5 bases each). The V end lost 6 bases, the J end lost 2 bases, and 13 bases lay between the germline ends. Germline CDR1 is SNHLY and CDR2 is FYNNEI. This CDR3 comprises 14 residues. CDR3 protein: CASREGTSQETQYF. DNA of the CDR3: TGTGCCAGCAGAGAGGGGACCTCTCAAGAGACCCAGTACTTC.

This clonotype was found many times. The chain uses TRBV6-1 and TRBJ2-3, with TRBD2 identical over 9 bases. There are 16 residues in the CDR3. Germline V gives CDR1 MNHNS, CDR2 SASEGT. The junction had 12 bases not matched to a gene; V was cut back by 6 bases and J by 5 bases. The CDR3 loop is CASSRGRGGDGDTQYF. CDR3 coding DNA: TGTGCCAGCAGCCGGGGGCGCGGGGGGGATGGAGATACGCAGTATTTT.

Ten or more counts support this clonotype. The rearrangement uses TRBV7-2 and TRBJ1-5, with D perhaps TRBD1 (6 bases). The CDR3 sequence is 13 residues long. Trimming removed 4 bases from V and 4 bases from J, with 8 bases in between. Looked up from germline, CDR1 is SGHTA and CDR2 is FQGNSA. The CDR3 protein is CASSSRGNQPQHF. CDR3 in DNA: TGTGCCAGCAGCTCCAGGGGAAATCAGCCCCAGCATTTT.

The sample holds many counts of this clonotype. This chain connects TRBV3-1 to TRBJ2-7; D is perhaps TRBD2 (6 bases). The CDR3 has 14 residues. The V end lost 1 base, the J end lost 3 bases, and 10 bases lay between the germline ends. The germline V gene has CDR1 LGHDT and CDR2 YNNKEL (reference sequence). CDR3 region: CASSQGPGLYEQYF. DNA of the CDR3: TGTGCCAGCAGCCAAGGCCCGGGACTCTACGAGCAGTACTTC.

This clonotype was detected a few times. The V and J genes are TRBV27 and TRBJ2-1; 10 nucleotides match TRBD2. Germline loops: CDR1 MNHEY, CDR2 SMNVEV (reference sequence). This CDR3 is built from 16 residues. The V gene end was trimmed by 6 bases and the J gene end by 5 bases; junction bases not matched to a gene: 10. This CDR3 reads CASSPQATSGHNEQFF. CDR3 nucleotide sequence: TGTGCCAGCAGCCCACAAGCGACTAGCGGGCACAATGAGCAGTTCTTC.

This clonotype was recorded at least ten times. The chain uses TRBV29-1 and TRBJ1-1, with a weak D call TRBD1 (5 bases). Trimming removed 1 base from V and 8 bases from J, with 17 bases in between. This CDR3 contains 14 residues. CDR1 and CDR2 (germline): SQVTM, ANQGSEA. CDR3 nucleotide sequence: TGCAGCGTTGAAGGGAGGTCGAAGGGACCCGAAGCTTTCTTT. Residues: CSVEGRSKGPEAFF.

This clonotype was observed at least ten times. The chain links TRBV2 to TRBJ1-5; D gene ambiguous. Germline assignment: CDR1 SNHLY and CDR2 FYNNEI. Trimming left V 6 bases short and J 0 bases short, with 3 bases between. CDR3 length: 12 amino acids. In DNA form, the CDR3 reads TGTGCCAGCAGCCCTAGCAATCAGCCCCAGCATTTT. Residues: CASSPSNQPQHF.

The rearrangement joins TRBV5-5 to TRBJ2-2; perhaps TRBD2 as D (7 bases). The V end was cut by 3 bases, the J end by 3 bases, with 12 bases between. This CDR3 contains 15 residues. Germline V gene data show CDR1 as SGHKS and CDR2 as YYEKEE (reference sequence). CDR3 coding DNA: TGTGCCAGCAGCTCCCCGGGGGGCTACACCGGGGAGCTGTTTTTT. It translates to CASSSPGGYTGELFF.

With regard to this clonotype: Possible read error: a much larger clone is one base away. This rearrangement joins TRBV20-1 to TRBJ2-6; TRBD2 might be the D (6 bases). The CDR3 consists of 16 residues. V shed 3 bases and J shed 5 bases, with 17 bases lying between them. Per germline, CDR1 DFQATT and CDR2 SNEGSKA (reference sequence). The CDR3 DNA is TGCAGTGCTAGGCGGGGCAGCGACACCCGGGCCAACGTCCTGACTTTC. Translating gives CSARRGSDTRANVLTF.

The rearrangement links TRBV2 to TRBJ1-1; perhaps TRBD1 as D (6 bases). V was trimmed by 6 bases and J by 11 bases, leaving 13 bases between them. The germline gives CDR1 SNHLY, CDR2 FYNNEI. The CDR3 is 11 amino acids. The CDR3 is CASRVQGTAFF. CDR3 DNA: TGTGCCAGCAGGGTTCAGGGGACGGCTTTCTTT.

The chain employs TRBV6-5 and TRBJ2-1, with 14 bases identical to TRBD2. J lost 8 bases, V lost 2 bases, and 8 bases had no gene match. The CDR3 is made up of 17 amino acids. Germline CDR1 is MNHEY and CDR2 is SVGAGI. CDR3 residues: CASSYPRLAGGPYEQFF. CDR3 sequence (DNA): TGTGCCAGCAGTTACCCAAGACTAGCGGGAGGGCCCTATGAGCAGTTCTTC.

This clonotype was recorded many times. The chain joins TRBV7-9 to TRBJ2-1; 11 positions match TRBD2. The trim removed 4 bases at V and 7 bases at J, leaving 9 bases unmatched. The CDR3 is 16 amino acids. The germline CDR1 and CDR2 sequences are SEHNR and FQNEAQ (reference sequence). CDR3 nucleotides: TGTGCCAGCAGCTGGGGGTCACTAGCGGGAGTAAATGAGCAGTTCTTC. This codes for CASSWGSLAGVNEQFF.

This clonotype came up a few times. The CDR3 DNA reads as TGTGCCTGGAGGACCAATAGCAATCAGCCCCAGCATTTT. This translates into CAWRTNSNQPQHF. The chain uses TRBV30 and TRBJ1-5; D ambiguous. The CDR3 length is 13 residues. Germline V CDR1 and CDR2: GTSNPN, SVGIG (reference sequence). The V gene lost 3 bases and the J gene lost 0 bases, with 6 bases spanning the gap.

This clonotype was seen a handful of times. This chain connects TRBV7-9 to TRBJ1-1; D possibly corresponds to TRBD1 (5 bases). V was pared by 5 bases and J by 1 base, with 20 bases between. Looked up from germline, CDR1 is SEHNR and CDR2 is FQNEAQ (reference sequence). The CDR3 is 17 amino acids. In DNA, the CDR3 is TGTGCCAGCAGCCGGCGGGCCGGGACTGGTTCGAACACTGAAGCTTTCTTT. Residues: CASSRRAGTGSNTEAFF.

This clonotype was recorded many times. Here the CDR3 DNA reads TGCGCCAGCAGCCAAGCGGCGGGGAGGGGGCGCGAGCAGTACTTC. As protein: CASSQAAGRGREQYF. The chain employs TRBV4-1 and TRBJ2-7; D may match TRBD1 or TRBD2 (7 bases each). The CDR3 loop spans 15 amino acids. The germline V gene has CDR1 MGHRA and CDR2 YSYEKL. Trimming removed 1 base from V and 6 bases from J, with 16 bases in between.

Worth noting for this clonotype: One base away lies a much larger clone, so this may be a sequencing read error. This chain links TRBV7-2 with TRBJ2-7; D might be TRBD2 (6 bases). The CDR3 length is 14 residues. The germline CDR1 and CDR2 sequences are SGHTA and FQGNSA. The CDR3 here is CASSLGTPPYEQHF. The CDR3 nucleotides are TGTGCCAGCAGCTTGGGGACTCCCCCCTACGAGCAGCACTTC.

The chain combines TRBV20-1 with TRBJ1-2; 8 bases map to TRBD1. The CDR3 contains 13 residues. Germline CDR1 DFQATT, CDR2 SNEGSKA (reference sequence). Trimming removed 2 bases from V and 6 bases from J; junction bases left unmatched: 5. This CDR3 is CSARPTGENGYTF. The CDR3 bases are TGCAGTGCTAGACCGACAGGGGAAAATGGCTACACCTTC.

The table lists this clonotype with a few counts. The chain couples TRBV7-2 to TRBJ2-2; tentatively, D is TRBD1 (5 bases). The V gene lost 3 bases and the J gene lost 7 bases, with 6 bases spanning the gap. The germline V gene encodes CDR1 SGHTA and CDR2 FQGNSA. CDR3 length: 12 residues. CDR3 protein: CASSFRGGELFF. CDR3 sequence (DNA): TGTGCCAGCAGCTTTAGGGGCGGGGAGCTGTTTTTT.

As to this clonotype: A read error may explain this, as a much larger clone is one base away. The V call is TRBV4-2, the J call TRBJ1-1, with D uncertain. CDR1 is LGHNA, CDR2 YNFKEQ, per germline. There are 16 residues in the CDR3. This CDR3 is CASSLNYGVSNIEAFF. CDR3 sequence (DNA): TGTGCCAGCAGTCTTAATTACGGGGTTTCGAACATTGAAGCTTTCTTT.